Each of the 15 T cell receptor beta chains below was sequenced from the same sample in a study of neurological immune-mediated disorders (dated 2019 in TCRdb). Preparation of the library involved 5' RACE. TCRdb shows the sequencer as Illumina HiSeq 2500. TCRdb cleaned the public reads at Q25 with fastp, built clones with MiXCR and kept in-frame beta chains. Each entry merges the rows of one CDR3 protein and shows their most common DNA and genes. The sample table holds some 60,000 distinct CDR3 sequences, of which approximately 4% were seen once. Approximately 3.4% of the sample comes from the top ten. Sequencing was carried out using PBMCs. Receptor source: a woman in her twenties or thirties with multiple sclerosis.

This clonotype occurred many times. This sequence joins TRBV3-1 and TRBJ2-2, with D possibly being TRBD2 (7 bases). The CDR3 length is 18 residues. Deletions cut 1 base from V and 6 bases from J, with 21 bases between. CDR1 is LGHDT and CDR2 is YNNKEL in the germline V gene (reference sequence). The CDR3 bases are TGTGCCAGCAGCCAAGTATCGACGCGGGGGCCTAGGGCCGGGGAGCTGTTTTTT. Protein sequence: CASSQVSTRGPRAGELFF.

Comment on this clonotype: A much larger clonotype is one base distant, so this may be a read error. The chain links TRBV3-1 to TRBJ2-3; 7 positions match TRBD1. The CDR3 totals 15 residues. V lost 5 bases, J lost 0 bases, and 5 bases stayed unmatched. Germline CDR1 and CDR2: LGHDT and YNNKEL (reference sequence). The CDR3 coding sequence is TGTGCCAGCAGCTACCGGGACAGTAGCACAGATACGCAGTATTTT. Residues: CASSYRDSSTDTQYF.

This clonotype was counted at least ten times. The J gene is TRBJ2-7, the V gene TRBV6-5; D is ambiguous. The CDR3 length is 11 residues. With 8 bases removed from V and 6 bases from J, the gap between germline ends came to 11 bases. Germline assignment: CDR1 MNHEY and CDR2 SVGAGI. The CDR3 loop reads CASGRSTEQYF. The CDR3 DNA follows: TGTGCCAGCGGCCGAAGCACCGAGCAGTACTTC.

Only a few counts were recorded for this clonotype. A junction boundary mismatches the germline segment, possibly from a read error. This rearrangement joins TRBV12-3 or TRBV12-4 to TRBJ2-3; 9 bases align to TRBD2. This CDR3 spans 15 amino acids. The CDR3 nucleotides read TGTGCCAGTAGTTTGCGGGGGGGGGCAATAGATACGCAGTATTTT. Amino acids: CASSLRGGAIDTQYF.

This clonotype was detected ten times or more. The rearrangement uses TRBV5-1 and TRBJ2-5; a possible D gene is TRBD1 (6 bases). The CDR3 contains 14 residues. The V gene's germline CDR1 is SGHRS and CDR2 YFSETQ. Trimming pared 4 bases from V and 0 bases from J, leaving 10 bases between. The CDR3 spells CASSPGTYQETQYF. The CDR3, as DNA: TGCGCCAGCAGCCCCGGGACATACCAAGAGACCCAGTACTTC.

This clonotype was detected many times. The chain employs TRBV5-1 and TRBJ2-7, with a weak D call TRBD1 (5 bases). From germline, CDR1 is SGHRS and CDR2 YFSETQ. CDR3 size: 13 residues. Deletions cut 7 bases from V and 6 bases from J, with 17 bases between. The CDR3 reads CASALDNPLEQYF. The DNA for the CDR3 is TGCGCCAGCGCCTTGGACAACCCCCTCGAGCAGTACTTC.

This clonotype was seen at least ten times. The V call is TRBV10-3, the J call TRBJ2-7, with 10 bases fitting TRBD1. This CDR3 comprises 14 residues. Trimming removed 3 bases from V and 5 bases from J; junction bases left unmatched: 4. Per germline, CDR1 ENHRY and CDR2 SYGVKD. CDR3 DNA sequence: TGTGCCATCAGTGATCCCGGGACAGGGGACGAGCAGTACTTC. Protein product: CAISDPGTGDEQYF.

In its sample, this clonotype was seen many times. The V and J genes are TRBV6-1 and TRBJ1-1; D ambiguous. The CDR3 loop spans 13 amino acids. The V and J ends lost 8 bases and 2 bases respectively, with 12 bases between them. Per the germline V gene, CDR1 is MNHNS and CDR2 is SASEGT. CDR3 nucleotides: TGTGCCAGCGTTTTTCATGAAAACACTGAAGCTTTCTTT. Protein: CASVFHENTEAFF.

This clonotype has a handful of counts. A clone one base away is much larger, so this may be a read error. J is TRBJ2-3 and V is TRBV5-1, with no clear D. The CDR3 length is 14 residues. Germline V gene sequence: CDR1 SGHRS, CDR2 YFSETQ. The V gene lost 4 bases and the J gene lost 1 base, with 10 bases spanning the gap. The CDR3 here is CASSLGSGTDTQYF. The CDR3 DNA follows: TGCGCCAGCAGCCTCGGCAGTGGCACAGATACGCAGTATTTT.

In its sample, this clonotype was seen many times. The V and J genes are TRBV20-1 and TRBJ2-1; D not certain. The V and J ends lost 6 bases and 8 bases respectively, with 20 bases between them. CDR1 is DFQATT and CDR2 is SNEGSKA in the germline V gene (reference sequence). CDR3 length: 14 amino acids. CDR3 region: CSAPKTALGDEQFF. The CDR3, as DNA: TGCAGTGCCCCCAAAACCGCCCTGGGCGATGAGCAGTTCTTC.

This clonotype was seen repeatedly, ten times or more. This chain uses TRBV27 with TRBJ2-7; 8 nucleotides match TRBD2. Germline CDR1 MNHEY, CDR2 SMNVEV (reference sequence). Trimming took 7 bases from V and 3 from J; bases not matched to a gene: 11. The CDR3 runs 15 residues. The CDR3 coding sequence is TGTGCCAGCAAAGTAGCGGGACCCGACCACTACGAGCAGTACTTC. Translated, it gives CASKVAGPDHYEQYF.

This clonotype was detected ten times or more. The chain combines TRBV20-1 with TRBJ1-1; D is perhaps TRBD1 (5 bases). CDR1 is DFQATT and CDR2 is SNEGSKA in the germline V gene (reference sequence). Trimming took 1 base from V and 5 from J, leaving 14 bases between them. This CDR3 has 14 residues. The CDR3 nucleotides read TGCAGTGCTAGAGTGCAAGGGGCCTTGACTGAAGCTTTCTTT. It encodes CSARVQGALTEAFF.

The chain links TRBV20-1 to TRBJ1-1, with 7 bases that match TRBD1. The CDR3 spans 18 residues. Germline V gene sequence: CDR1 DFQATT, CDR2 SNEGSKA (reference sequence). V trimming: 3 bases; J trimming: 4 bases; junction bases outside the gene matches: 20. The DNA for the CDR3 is TGCAGTGCTAGTATTAGTCCGCGACAGGGATCAATAGGCACTGAAGCTTTCTTT. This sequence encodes CSASISPRQGSIGTEAFF.

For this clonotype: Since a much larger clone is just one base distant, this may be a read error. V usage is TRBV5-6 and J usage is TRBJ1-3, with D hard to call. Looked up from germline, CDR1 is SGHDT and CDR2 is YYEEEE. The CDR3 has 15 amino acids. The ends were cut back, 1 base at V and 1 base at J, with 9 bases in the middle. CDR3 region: CASSLSGRSGNTIYF. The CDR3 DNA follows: TGTGCCAGCAGCTTGTCGGGGAGATCTGGAAACACCATATATTTT. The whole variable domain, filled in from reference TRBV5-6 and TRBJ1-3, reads DAGVTQSPTHLIKTRGQQVTLRCSPKSGHDTVSWYQQALGQGPQFIFQYYEEEERQRGNFPDRFSGHQFPNYSSELNVNALLLGDSALYLCASSLSGRSGNTIYFGEGSWLTVV.

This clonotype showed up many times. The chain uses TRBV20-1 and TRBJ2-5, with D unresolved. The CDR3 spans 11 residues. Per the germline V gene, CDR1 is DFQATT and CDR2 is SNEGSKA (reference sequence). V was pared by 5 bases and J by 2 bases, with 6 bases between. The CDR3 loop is CSALDQETQYF. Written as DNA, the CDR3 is TGCAGTGCTTTAGATCAAGAGACCCAGTACTTC.